This entry features one T cell receptor beta chain sequence. This receptor's antigen is unknown. No base-level quality is on record; no much larger clone is a single base apart. The data derive from a study of shared clonotypes between healthy human individuals (dated by TCRdb to 2019 to 2021). General notes on the study: The cohort included three men and a couple of women between 18 and 49 years of age. Per donor, three plates each were used for CD4 naive and CD4 memory, two for CD8 naive, and one for CD8 memory. Different laboratories and diverse techniques were used to prepare libraries and sequence TCR repertoires, to increase sequencing depth and limit assay-specific biases. Per donor, leukapheresis produced somewhere between about 0.85 and 10 billion PBMCs. Blood TCR repertoires of about five healthy adults were deeply sequenced to estimate repertoire size and the extent of clonotype sharing between individuals. Paper-wide results and their limitations: Across a handful of donors, approximately 5% of naive CD4, roughly 3.4% of naive CD8, around 2.5% of memory CD4, and under 0.45% of memory CD8 clonotypes were shared. Clonotypes shared by all four sorted-subset donors showed higher generation probabilities than non-shared clonotypes. Naive subsets generally had larger estimated clonotype richness than memory subsets. Pairwise subsampling indicated that sequencing depth was expected to affect the degree of clonotype sharing among donors. Even with the large sequencing depth, rarefaction of the sorted-subset datasets indicated that sequencing was incomplete. Sampling was restricted to blood, and TCR repertoires in tissue are likely to differ from TCR repertoires in blood. Because the study included a small number of donors, the genetic and exposure-history diversity represented was limited.

The donors were healthy, HIV-negative adults with no recently reported acute infections or vaccinations. Only Caucasian adults living in Nashville, Tennessee, USA were represented among the donors. CD4+ T cells were enriched by magnetic negative selection; naive cells were then positively selected on CD45RA, and the negative fraction formed the memory subset. Blood was obtained by leukapheresis, after which PBMCs were separated by Ficoll-Histopaque density gradient centrifugation and cryopreserved in liquid nitrogen vapor phase. Analytical flow cytometry was used to check the purity and quantity of every magnetically sorted T cell population. Genomic DNA was isolated from every sorted fraction and measured by UV absorbance on a Nanodrop 2000c. Taken from cysteine to phenylalanine, the CDR3 has 17 residues. Kept here is only the CDR3 DNA, which spans 51 bases and is read in frame from base 1. V loses 2 bases, J loses 0 bases, and the germline ends lie 14 bases apart. As encoded in the germline V gene, CDR1 is SGHTA while CDR2 is FQGNSA.

Using the deep immunoSEQ assay, TCR CDR3 regions were amplified from genomic DNA by multiplex PCR. Extracted genomic DNA from each cell subset was distributed evenly across all wells of several immunoSEQ 96-well plates, and each plate was treated as a replicate. For sorted subsets, approximately 200 ng of genomic DNA, equivalent to 30,000 or so T cell genomes, went into each replicate PCR. Purified libraries were quantified with a Qubit 3.0 fluorometer, sized on a Bioanalyzer 2100, and re-quantified with the KAPA Library Quantification kit. Every immunoSEQ 96-well plate was sequenced on a dedicated single-read 150-cycle Illumina NextSeq 550 flow cell. In the authors' own workflow: Because only junctional sequences without quality scores were contained in the immunoSEQ output, filtering matching that applied to full-length reads could not be performed. To assign V/J genes and CDR3, sequences were annotated using PyIR, a Python wrapper for IgBLAST v1.9, with IMGT germline references. Reads were filtered out if the reads had weak V/J assignments (E-value above 1e-6), no CDR3, stop codons, out-of-frame junctions, or ambiguous translated residues. A V3J clonotype was defined by an identical inferred V gene, J gene, and CDR3 amino acid sequence. Percentage overlap between repertoires was calculated by dividing the number of shared unique clonotypes by the size of the smaller repertoire. RTK rarefaction, the Chao1 estimator, and Recon v2.1 estimates of unobserved clonotypes were used to assess repertoire richness. Generation probabilities were computed with OLGA for all TCRbeta clonotypes obtained by the gDNA method from several donors. Not all clones reach the TCRdb copy of this immuneACCESS table, which keeps in-frame sequences only. Checked studies attribute under half of the gap to unresolved V genes and leave the rest unexplained. The V and J calls and clone size were taken over from that table, and D and trimming were inferred from the DNA. The table for this sample lists 850,000 to 1,100,000 clones; around three quarters of them were counted only once. Of the sample, 0.89% is held by the ten largest clones.

Material: memory CD4+ T cells from PBMCs. This sample's cell subset or site label indicates: CD45RA-negative fraction. The source of this sequence is a man younger than 35 in good health. Some clones in this sample may be carry-over from other donors' samples. This receptor chain uses TRBV7-2 and TRBJ1-3; TRBD1 is a possible D gene, resting on 6 matching bases. For the CDR3, the sequence is CASSLPLQGPSGNTIYF. The DNA is TGTGCCAGCAGCTTACCCCTTCAGGGGCCCTCTGGAAACACCATATATTTT.